These T cell receptor beta chains were read from a single sample in a study of a mutant IDH1 vaccine in newly diagnosed glioma. Sequencing was performed with immunoSEQ multiplex PCR; in TCRdb, only in-frame clones are kept and a portion is missing. The data hold 50,000 to 55,000 clones, with roughly 78% observed a single time. No antigen has been identified for these receptors. The source material was PBMCs, sampled from a glioma patient whose treatment included an IDH1 peptide vaccine. The receptors come from a man in his fifties or sixties with glioma. Both conserved end residues are part of each CDR3. A D gene is named only where the DNA matches it firmly. Some rows mark clone size as missing; the rest say once, few, many or name a class of expanded clone.

v_call: TRBV15
d_call: -
clone_size: -
j_call: TRBJ2-1
cdr3_aa: CATSRGDTNNEQFF
cdr3_nt: TGTGCCACCAGCAGGGGAGACACTAACAATGAGCAGTTCTTC

v_call: TRBV7-9
d_call: TRBD2
clone_size: -
j_call: TRBJ2-4
cdr3_aa: CASSLGSSGGPNIQYF
cdr3_nt: TGTGCCAGCAGCTTAGGTTCTAGCGGGGGGCCCAACATTCAGTACTTC

v_call: TRBV11-3
d_call: -
clone_size: -
j_call: TRBJ1-1
cdr3_aa: CASSLGEGRNTEAFF
cdr3_nt: TGTGCCAGCAGCTTAGGGGAGGGGAGGAACACTGAAGCTTTCTTT

v_call: TRBV6-6
d_call: -
clone_size: -
j_call: TRBJ1-2
cdr3_aa: CASSPAGINYGYTF
cdr3_nt: TGTGCCAGCAGCCCCGCCGGGATCAACTATGGCTACACCTTC

v_call: TRBV28
d_call: TRBD1
clone_size: -
j_call: TRBJ1-3
cdr3_aa: CASSSISPGQGARGNTIYF
cdr3_nt: TGTGCCAGCAGTTCAATTTCTCCGGGACAGGGGGCGCGGGGAAACACCATATATTTT

v_call: TRBV29-1
d_call: TRBD1
clone_size: few
j_call: TRBJ1-4
cdr3_aa: CSVRGSSEKLFF
cdr3_nt: TGCAGCGTCAGGGGGAGTAGTGAAAAACTGTTTTTT

v_call: TRBV12-5
d_call: TRBD1
clone_size: -
j_call: TRBJ1-2
cdr3_aa: CASGRTGVSYGYTF
cdr3_nt: TGTGCTAGTGGGCGGACAGGGGTGAGCTATGGCTACACCTTC

v_call: TRBV6-1
d_call: -
clone_size: -
j_call: TRBJ2-7
cdr3_aa: CASRGGVISYEQYF
cdr3_nt: TGTGCCAGCAGAGGGGGTGTCATTTCCTACGAGCAGTACTTC

v_call: TRBV13
d_call: -
clone_size: -
j_call: TRBJ2-3
cdr3_aa: CASSEEIGARDTDTQYF
cdr3_nt: TGTGCCAGCAGCGAAGAAATCGGGGCGCGGGACACAGATACGCAGTATTTT

v_call: TRBV7-6
d_call: -
clone_size: -
j_call: TRBJ2-7
cdr3_aa: CASSLAAEVGEQYF
cdr3_nt: TGTGCCAGCAGCTTAGCGGCCGAGGTCGGAGAGCAGTACTTC

v_call: TRBV5-1
d_call: TRBD1
clone_size: -
j_call: TRBJ1-2
cdr3_aa: CASSLGAGTGRGYTF
cdr3_nt: TGCGCCAGCAGCTTGGGGGCTGGGACAGGGAGAGGCTACACCTTC